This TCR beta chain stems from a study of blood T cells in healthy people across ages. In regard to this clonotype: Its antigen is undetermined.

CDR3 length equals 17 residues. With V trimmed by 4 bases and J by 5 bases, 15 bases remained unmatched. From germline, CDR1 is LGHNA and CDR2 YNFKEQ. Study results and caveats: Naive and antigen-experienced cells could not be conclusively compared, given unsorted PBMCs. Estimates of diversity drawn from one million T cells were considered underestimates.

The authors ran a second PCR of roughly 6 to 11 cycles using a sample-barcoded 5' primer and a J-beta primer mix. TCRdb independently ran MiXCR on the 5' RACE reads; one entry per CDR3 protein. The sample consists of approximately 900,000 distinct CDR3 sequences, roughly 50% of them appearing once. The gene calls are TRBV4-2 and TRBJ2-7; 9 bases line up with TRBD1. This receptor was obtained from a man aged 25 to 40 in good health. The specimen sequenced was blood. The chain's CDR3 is CASSPVTVGTGFHEQYF. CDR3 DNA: TGTGCCAGCAGCCCTGTTACCGTTGGGACAGGGTTCCACGAGCAGTACTTC.